This TCR beta chain was sequenced during a study of T cell responses to AZD1222 COVID-19 vaccine. The data were produced by immunoSEQ multiplex PCR, yet TCRdb's version contains in-frame clones alone and is incomplete. The table has 110,000 or so clones, roughly 84% seen once; the top ten hold 17%. Findings and caveats of the study: Repertoires were obtained solely post-peak T cell response. In a largely white British group with more females than males, clonal diversity was possibly underestimated.

This CDR3 comprises 13 residues. Germline values: CDR1 SGHNT, CDR2 YYREEE (reference sequence). With 4 bases removed from V and 4 bases from J, the gap between germline ends came to 12 bases. As to this clone: The antigen remains unidentified.

The chain recombines TRBV5-4 with TRBJ2-7, with D perhaps assigned TRBD1 or TRBD2 (5 bases each). The material sequenced was peripheral blood, taken 28 days after the second AZD1222 dose. The TCR was taken from an adult who received the AZD1222 COVID-19 vaccine. CDR3: CASSRQWGYEQYF. CDR3 nucleotide sequence: TGTGCCAGCAGCAGGCAGTGGGGGTACGAGCAGTACTTC.